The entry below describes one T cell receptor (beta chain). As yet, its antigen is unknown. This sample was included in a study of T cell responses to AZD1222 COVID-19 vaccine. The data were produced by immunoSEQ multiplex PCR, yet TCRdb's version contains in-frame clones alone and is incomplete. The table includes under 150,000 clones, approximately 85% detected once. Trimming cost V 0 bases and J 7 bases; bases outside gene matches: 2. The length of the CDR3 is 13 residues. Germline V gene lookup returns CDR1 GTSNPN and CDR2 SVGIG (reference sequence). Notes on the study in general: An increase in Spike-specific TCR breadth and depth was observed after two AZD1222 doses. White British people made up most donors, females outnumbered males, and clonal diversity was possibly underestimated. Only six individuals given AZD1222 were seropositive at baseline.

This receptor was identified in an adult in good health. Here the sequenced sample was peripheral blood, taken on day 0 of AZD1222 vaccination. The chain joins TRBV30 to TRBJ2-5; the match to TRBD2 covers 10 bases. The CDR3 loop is CAWSVLAGRTQYF. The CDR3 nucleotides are TGTGCCTGGAGTGTACTAGCGGGGAGGACCCAGTACTTC.